These T cell receptor beta chains were read from a single sample in a study of OX40 agonist ivuxolimab in advanced cancers. Produced via immunoSEQ multiplex PCR; TCRdb's table is partial and in-frame only. The table has about 68,000 clones, about 84% seen once. The sequencing used CD4+ or CD8+ T cells sorted from blood, collected in a trial of the OX40 agonist ivuxolimab. These TCRs come from an adult with an advanced solid tumor such as melanoma, head and neck, liver or kidney cancer. CDR3s include the opening cysteine and the closing phenylalanine or tryptophan. Each record gives: V gene, D gene, CDR3 protein. D genes are given only for firm matches.

TRBV27,-,CASSENNEQFF
TRBV7-2,-,CASSFQVGRPDTQYF
TRBV2,-,CASSVGGDYGYTF
TRBV18,-,CASSQGSGAQDTQYF
TRBV11-2,-,CASSLVYGYNEQFF
TRBV2,-,CASSLDTYQPQHF
TRBV5-1,TRBD1,CASSLVAGGGETQYF
TRBV2,-,CASKMHGASGYEQYF
TRBV18,TRBD1,CASSPRDSAPDEQYF
TRBV6-5,-,CASTPGGHHYEQYF
TRBV5-1,TRBD1,CASASGTGILNTEAFF
TRBV6-5,TRBD1,CASSTGQGGQPQHF
TRBV2,TRBD1,CASSDSLRTGRGGYTF
TRBV5-1,TRBD1,CASSLTGTGAVTEAFF
TRBV7-2,-,CASSVSGGYYEQYF
TRBV7-2,-,CASSFMHGLNQPQHF
TRBV7-2,-,CASSSTVNQPQHF
TRBV5-1,-,CASSLSSGLGKETQYF
TRBV6-5,TRBD1,CASSYSPGQGDNEQFF
TRBV18,-,CASSRGTVGEDYGYTF
TRBV11-2,-,CASSLNNEQFF
TRBV5-1,-,CASSLAGTDTQYF
TRBV27,-,CASKVGLNQPQHF
TRBV23-1,-,CASSDPRSSYNSPLHF
TRBV2,TRBD1,CASSDRQGGSGEAFF
TRBV7-9,-,CASSLQLGRNTEAFF
TRBV4-1,TRBD2,CASSQGTSGGSTDTQYF